This T cell receptor beta chain was identified during a study of blood T cell repertoires in COVID-19. Background on the study: Samples came from the United States, Italy and Spain, spanning acute and convalescent COVID-19. The cDNA or gDNA used as material had been derived from T cells, B-cell-depleted T cells, or PBMCs.

Germline V gives CDR1 SGHKS, CDR2 YYEKEE (reference sequence). Trimming cost V 3 bases and J 0 bases, with 15 bases left between them. The CDR3 loop spans 16 amino acids. Source study methods: It was from reference gene primer amplification that nucleated cell counts were estimated. Sequencing used immunoSEQ multiplex PCR; TCRdb keeps in-frame clones, though not all of them. V and J calls and clone size are those listed in that table; D and trimming were worked out from the DNA. The sample carries fewer than 150,000 clones, almost 85% recorded once. This clonotype originated in a woman aged 25 to 45 who had recovered from COVID-19. Specimen: peripheral blood. The J gene is TRBJ2-5, the V gene TRBV5-5, with D possibly being TRBD2 (7 bases). The chain's CDR3 is CASSSSGGRYQETQYF. The CDR3 nucleotides read TGTGCCAGCAGCTCCTCGGGGGGCCGGTACCAAGAGACCCAGTACTTC. Full variable domain (rest looked up from reference TRBV5-5 and TRBJ2-5): DAGVTQSPTHLIKTRGQQVTLRCSPISGHKSVSWYQQVLGQGPQFIFQYYEKEERGRGNFPDRFSARQFPNYSSELNVNALLLGDSALYLCASSSSGGRYQETQYFGPGTRLLVL.